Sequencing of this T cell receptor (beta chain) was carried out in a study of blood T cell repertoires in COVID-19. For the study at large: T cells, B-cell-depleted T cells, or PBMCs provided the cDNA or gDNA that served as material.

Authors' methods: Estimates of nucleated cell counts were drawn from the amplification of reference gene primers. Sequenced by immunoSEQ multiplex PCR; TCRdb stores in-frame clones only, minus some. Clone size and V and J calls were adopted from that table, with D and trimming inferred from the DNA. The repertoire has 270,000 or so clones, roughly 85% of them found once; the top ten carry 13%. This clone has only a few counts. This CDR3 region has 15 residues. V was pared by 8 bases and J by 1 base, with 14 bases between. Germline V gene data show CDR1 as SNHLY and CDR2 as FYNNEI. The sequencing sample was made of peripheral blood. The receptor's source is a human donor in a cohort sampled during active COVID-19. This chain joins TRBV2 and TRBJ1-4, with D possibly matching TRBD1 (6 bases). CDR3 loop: CASGLQGGTNEKLFF. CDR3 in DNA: TGTGCCAGCGGGTTACAGGGTGGAACTAATGAAAAACTGTTTTTT. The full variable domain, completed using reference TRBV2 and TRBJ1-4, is EPEVTQTPSHQVTQMGQEVILRCVPISNHLYFYWYRQILGQKVEFLVSFYNNEISEKSEIFDDQFSVERPDGSNFTLKIRSTKLEDSAMYFCASGLQGGTNEKLFFGSGTQLSVL.